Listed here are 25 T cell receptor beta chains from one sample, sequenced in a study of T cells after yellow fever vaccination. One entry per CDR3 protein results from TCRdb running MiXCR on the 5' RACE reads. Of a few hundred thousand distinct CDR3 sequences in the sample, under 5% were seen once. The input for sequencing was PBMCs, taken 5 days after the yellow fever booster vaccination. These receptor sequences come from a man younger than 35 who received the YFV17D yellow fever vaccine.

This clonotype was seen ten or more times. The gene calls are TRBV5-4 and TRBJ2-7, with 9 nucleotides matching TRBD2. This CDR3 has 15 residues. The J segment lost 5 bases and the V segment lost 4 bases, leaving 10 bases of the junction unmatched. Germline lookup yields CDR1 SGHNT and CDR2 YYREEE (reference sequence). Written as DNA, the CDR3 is TGTGCCAGCAGCCGCAAACAGCGGGGGGCCGACGAGCAGTACTTC. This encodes CASSRKQRGADEQYF.

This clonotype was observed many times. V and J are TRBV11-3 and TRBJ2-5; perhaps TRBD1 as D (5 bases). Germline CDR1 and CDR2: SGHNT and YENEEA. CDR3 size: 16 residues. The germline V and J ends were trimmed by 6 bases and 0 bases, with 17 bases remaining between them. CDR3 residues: CASSRTGDLYQETQYF. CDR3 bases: TGTGCCAGCAGTCGCACAGGTGATCTGTACCAAGAGACCCAGTACTTC.

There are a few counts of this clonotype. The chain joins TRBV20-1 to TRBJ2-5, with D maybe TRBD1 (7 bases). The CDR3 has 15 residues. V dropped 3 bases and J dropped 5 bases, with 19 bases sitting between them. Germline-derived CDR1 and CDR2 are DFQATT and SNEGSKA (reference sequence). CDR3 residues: CSARSPRGAGETQYF. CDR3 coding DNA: TGCAGTGCTAGGTCTCCCAGGGGGGCCGGGGAGACCCAGTACTTC.

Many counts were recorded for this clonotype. CDR3: CSVHELGQFF. The CDR3 coding sequence is TGCAGCGTCCACGAACTTGGGCAGTTCTTC. V is TRBV29-1 and J is TRBJ2-1; D not certain. The CDR3 is 10 residues long. Germline V gene sequence: CDR1 SQVTM, CDR2 ANQGSEA. V lost 6 bases and J 12 bases, leaving 12 bases between the germline ends.

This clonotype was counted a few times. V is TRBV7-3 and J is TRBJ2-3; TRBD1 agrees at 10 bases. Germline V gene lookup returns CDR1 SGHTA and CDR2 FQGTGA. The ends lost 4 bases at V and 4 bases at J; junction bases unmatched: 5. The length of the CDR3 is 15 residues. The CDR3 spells CASSSTGGKADTQYF. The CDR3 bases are TGTGCCAGCAGCTCGACAGGGGGCAAAGCAGATACGCAGTATTTT.

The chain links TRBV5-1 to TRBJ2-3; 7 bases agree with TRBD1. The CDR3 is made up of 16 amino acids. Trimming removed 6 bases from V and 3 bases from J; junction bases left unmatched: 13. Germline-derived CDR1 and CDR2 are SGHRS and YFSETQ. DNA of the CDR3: TGCGCCAGCAAACCCCAAGGGGGCAGGGGTACAGATACGCAGTATTTT. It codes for CASKPQGGRGTDTQYF.

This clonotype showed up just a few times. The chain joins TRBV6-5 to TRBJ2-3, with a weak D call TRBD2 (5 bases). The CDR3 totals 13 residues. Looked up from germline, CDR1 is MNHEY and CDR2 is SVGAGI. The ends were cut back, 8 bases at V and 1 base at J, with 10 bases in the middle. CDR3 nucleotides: TGTGCCAGCCGGACTTACGGCACAGATACGCAGTATTTT. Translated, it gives CASRTYGTDTQYF.

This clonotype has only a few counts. The CDR3, as DNA: TGCAGCGTTGAGTTAGCGGGGGGCACAGATACGCAGTATTTT. The encoded protein is CSVELAGGTDTQYF. The chain employs TRBV29-1 and TRBJ2-3, with 9 positions matching TRBD2. Germline trimming cut 3 bases from V and 1 base from J; bases unmatched to any gene: 2. Germline values: CDR1 SQVTM, CDR2 ANQGSEA. This CDR3 region has 14 residues.

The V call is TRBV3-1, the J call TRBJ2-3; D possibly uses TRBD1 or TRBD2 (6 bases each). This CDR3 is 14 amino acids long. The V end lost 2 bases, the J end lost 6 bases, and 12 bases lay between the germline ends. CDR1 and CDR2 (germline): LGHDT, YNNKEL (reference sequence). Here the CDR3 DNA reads TGTGCCAGCAGCCAACCGGGGGCCGATGATACGCAGTATTTT. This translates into CASSQPGADDTQYF.

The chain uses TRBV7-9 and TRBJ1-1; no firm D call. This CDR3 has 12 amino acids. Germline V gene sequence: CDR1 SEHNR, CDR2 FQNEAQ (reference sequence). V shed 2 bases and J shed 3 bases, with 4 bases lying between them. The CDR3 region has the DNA TGTGCCAGCAGCTTATCCCACACTGAAGCTTTCTTT. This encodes CASSLSHTEAFF.

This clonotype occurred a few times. CDR3 coding DNA: TGTGCCATCAGTGGACTAGCGGACTATAATGAGCAGTTCTTC. Its translation: CAISGLADYNEQFF. The chain recombines TRBV10-3 with TRBJ2-1; 9 bases align to TRBD2. V dropped 4 bases and J dropped 7; count of bases not matched to a gene: 5. The germline V gene has CDR1 ENHRY and CDR2 SYGVKD. The CDR3 has 14 residues.

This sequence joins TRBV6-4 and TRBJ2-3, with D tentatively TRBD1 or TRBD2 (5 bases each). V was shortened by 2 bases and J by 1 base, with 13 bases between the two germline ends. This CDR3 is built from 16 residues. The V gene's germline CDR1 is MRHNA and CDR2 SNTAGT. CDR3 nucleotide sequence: TGTGCCAGCAGTGACGGGACGGGGTTCGGCACAGATACGCAGTATTTT. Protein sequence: CASSDGTGFGTDTQYF.

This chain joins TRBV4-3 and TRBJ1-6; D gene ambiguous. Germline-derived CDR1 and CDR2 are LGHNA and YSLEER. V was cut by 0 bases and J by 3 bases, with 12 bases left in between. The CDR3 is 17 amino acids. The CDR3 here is CASSQELAGLYNSPLHF. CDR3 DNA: TGCGCCAGCAGCCAAGAGTTAGCAGGCCTCTATAATTCACCCCTCCACTTT.

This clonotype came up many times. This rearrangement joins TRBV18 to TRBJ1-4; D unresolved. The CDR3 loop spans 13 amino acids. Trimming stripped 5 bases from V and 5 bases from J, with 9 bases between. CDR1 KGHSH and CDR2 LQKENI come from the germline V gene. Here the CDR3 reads CASSTSRNEKLFF. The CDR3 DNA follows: TGTGCCAGCTCAACGAGCCGCAATGAAAAACTGTTTTTT.

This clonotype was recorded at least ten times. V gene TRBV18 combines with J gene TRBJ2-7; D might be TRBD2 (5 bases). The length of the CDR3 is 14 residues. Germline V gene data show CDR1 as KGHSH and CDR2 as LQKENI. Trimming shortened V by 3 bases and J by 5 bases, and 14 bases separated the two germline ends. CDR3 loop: CASSPTTVGNEQYF. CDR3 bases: TGTGCCAGCTCACCGACAACCGTCGGGAACGAGCAGTACTTC.

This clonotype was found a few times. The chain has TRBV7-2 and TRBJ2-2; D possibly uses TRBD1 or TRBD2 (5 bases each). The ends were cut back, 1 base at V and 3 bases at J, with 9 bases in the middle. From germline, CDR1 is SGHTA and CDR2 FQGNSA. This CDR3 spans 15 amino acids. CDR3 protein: CASSLEGTHTGELFF. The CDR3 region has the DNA TGTGCCAGCAGCTTAGAGGGGACCCACACCGGGGAGCTGTTTTTT.

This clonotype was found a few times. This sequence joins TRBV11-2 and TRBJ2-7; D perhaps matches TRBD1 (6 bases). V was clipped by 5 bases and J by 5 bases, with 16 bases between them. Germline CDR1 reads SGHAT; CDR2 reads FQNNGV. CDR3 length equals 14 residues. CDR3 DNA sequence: TGTGCCAGCAGCCCAATACAGGGTTTCGACGAGCAGTACTTC. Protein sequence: CASSPIQGFDEQYF.

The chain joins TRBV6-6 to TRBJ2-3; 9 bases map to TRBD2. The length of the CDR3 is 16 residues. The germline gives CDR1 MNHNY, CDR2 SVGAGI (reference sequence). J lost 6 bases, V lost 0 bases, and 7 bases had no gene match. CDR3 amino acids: CASSYSGSGGSDTQYF. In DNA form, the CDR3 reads TGTGCCAGCAGTTACTCGGGTAGCGGGGGATCCGATACGCAGTATTTT.

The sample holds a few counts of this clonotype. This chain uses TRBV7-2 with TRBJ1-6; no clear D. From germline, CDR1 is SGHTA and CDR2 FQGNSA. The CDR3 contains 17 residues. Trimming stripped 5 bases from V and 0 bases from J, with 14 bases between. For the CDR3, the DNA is TGTGCCAGCAGCGGACTTGCGTGGAGCTCCTATAATTCACCCCTCCACTTT. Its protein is CASSGLAWSSYNSPLHF.

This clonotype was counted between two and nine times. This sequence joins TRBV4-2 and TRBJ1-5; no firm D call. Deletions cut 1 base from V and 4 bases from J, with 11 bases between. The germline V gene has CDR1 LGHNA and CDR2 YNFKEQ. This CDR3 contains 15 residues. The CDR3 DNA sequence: TGTGCCAGCAGCCAAGTTAGGTCGGAAAATCAGCCCCAGCATTTT. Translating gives CASSQVRSENQPQHF.

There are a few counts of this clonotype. The CDR3 region is CASSAASGLRDTGELFF. The CDR3, as DNA: TGTGCCAGCAGCGCAGCCTCGGGGCTTAGGGACACCGGGGAGCTGTTTTTT. This chain links TRBV5-5 with TRBJ2-2; D may be TRBD1 or TRBD2 (5 bases each). Germline values: CDR1 SGHKS, CDR2 YYEKEE (reference sequence). Trimming took 4 bases from V and 3 from J, leaving 19 bases between them. There are 17 residues in the CDR3.

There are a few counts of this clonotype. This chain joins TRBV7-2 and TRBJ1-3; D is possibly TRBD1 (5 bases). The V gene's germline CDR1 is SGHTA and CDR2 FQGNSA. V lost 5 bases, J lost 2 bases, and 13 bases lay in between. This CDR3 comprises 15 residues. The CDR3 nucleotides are TGTGCCAGCAGCGGGAGGGCAGGGCCTGGAAACACCATATATTTT. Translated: CASSGRAGPGNTIYF.

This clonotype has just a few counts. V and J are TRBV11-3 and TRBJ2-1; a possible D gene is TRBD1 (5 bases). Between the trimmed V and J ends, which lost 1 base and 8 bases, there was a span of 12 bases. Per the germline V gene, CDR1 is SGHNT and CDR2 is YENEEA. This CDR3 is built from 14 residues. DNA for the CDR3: TGTGCCAGCAGCTTAGCTAGGGGAACAGATGAGCAGTTCTTC. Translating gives CASSLARGTDEQFF.

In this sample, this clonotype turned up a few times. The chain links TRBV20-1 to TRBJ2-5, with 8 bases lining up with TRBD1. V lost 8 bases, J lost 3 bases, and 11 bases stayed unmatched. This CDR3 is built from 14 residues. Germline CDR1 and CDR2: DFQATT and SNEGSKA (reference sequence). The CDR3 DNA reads TGCAGTTCGATCCGGACAGGGACAGAAGAGACCCAGTACTTC. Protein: CSSIRTGTEETQYF.

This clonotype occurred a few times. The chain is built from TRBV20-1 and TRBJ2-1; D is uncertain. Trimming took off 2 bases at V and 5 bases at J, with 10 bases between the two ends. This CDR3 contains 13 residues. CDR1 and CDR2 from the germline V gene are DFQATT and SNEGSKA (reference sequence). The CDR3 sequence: CSARPPVDNEQFF. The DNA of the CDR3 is TGCAGTGCTAGACCTCCCGTGGACAATGAGCAGTTCTTC.